Included here is one TCR beta chain sequence, with context. This clonotype was picked up a small number of times. Its binding antigen is unknown. Qualities for individual bases were not recorded, and no much larger clone is one base off. In the ophthalmopathy patients, disease was moderately to severely active, with a Clinical Activity Score of 3 or more, a NOSPECS grade of 4 or more, and a duration of less than 3 months. Any patient with an uncontrolled infection, another autoimmune disease, pregnancy or lactation was excluded. Diagnoses were established on the basis of clinical symptoms, serum thyroxine and TRAb, thyroid ultrasound, and orbital computed tomography. PBMCs were isolated from around 10 ml of fresh peripheral blood by Ficoll-Paque density gradient centrifugation. Trizol reagent was used to extract total RNA, and RNA quality was then checked on an Agilent 2100 Bioanalyzer. This entry comes from a study of T cells in Graves' hyperthyroidism and ophthalmopathy (dated by TCRdb to between 2018 and 2021). With respect to the entire study: Peripheral blood samples were taken at the time of initial diagnosis, prior to any treatment. TCR V-J signatures able to tell the groups apart were searched for in a discovery cohort of 95 or so patients, of whom 43 had Graves' ophthalmopathy and roughly 59 had stable Graves' hyperthyroidism. Prospective prediction of ophthalmopathy was tested in an independent validation cohort of 18 to 20 hyperthyroidism patients and some 17 patients who later progressed to ophthalmopathy. The 90 to 100 discovery patients were randomly split 7:3 into training and test sets. In about 6 Graves' hyperthyroidism patients, the study also compared T-cell repertoires from thyroid tissue with T-cell repertoires from blood. After blood sampling, hyperthyroidism patients were treated with methimazole at a starting dose of 30 mg daily, and ophthalmopathy patients were treated with high-dose intravenous methylprednisolone. The paper describes TCR Vbeta CDR3 sequencing of around 130 peripheral blood samples, made up of under 50 ophthalmopathy patients, around 78 hyperthyroidism patients and about 17 progressor patients. Study-wide conclusions, independent of this receptor: In validation, progression to ophthalmopathy was predicted by the model with roughly 71% sensitivity and around 76% specificity, a median of around 6.5 months before onset. In cross-validation, a model built on a 13 V-J signature told ophthalmopathy apart from stable hyperthyroidism with 85% to 90% sensitivity and roughly 81% specificity, and in testing the same model reached 80%/75%. No statistical method was used to set the sample size in advance, and investigators knew the group allocation. Most expanded thyroid clonotypes (frequency above 0.001) were also found in blood, which suggests that blood repertoires may mirror thyroid immune responses.

The TCR beta CDR3 regions were amplified from the RNA transcripts. The TCR CDR3 was subjected to a first round of RT-PCR using the HTBI primer set and the Qiagen OneStep RT-PCR kit. Libraries were constructed in a second round of multiplex PCR, after which size selection and purification were performed. The libraries were sequenced on an Illumina HiSeq2000 using paired-end 100 bp reads. The study's processing was this. SOAPnuke was used to process the raw data, throwing out any read that contained adapters or uncalled bases, had a mean Phred below 15, or lacked an exact constant-primer or identifier match. COPE v1.2.5 was used to merge the high-quality paired reads, and each unique nucleotide sequence was defined as a clonotype. MiTCR v1.1 was used to align the clonotypes against IMGT TRBV, TRBD and TRBJ reference segments. The analysis included only V-J combinations with a frequency above 0.0001, which together covered 99% to 99.2% of the repertoires. A TCS score was defined as the ratio of F50 (clonal expansion) to E x V (chaos), with BLOSUM62-based TCRdist applied between CDR3 peptides within each V-J. Welch's t-statistics and random forest reduced around 550 V-J features to 10 to 15, which were used in a naive Bayes classifier (R e1071). TCRdb reanalyzed the raw reads on its own, using fastp at Q25 for trimming and MiXCR for clone calling, and kept in-frame beta chains. Entries are consolidated by CDR3 protein sequence, retaining the most common genes and DNA. In this record, the V and J calls reflect TCRdb's handling and not the investigators' own analysis. For this sample the table gives 490,000 or so distinct CDR3 sequences, of which just under 20% were detected only once. The top ten hold less than 55% of the sample.

This clonotype originated in a man aged 35 to 55 with Graves' ophthalmopathy. Specimen: blood.

The CDR3 region reads CASRGQNYGYTF. The sequence in DNA is TGTGCCAGCAGGGGACAGAACTATGGCTACACCTTC. The chain uses TRBV6-1 and TRBJ1-2, and TRBD1 aligns with 7 junction nucleotides. The CDR3 contains 12 residues, cysteine and phenylalanine counted. The sequence is cut down to CDR3 DNA, 36 bases in frame from base 1. V loses 6 bases at its end and J loses 2 bases; junction bases beyond the gene matches: 0. The germline V gene supplies CDR1 MNHNS and CDR2 SASEGT.